The rows below give T cell receptor beta chains drawn from one sample of a study of T-cell memory formation after mild COVID-19. TCRdb recomputed calls from the 5' RACE reads with MiXCR, one row per CDR3 protein. The data hold some 320,000 distinct CDR3 sequences, with about 16% observed a single time. Source material: PBMCs or a T cell subset sorted from them (not recorded which). The source is a young man who had mild COVID-19 (a few samples of this study predate the infection). Cell type and time point are not known. Both conserved end residues are part of each CDR3. The D gene is left open where the match is weak. Clone size is shown for a subset of rows, as once, few, many or a class of expanded clone.

v_call	d_call	j_call	clone_size	cdr3_aa	cdr3_nt
TRBV20-1	.	TRBJ2-7	.	CSARDRSDEQYF	TGCAGTGCTAGAGATCGCAGTGACGAGCAGTACTTC
TRBV24-1	TRBD2	TRBJ2-5	few	CATSRPIAGYQETQYF	TGTGCCACCAGTCGCCCGATAGCGGGGTACCAAGAGACCCAGTACTTC
TRBV4-1	.	TRBJ1-6	many	CASSPIGREANSPLHF	TGCGCCAGCAGCCCCATTGGGAGGGAGGCTAATTCACCCCTCCACTTT
TRBV29-1	.	TRBJ2-3	.	CSVSGPGRFTDTQYF	TGCAGCGTCAGCGGACCAGGGCGTTTCACAGATACGCAGTATTTT
TRBV2	.	TRBJ1-2	.	CASRTVVLGYTF	TGTGCCAGCCGGACGGTAGTCCTTGGCTACACCTTC
TRBV4-1	TRBD2	TRBJ2-2	few	CASSHSPGGVSGELFF	TGCGCCAGCAGCCACTCCCCGGGGGGGGTATCCGGGGAGCTGTTTTTT
TRBV4-1	.	TRBJ1-1	.	CASSQVPYQVGAGTEAFF	TGCGCCAGCAGCCAAGTCCCTTACCAGGTCGGGGCTGGCACTGAAGCTTTCTTT
TRBV7-9	.	TRBJ1-1	few	CASSLESEAFF	TGTGCCAGCAGCTTAGAGTCTGAAGCTTTCTTT
TRBV4-1	.	TRBJ2-3	.	CASSSGPAGDTQYF	TGCGCCAGCAGCTCGGGCCCCGCTGGAGATACGCAGTATTTT
TRBV18	.	TRBJ1-1	few	CASSPTGGIVMNTEAFF	TGTGCCAGCTCCCCTACGGGGGGTATCGTCATGAACACTGAAGCTTTCTTT
TRBV2	.	TRBJ1-5	.	CASSESKAQAEIGAQHF	TGTGCCAGCAGTGAGAGTAAGGCACAAGCAGAAATTGGGGCCCAGCATTTT
TRBV7-2	TRBD1	TRBJ1-1	few	CASSPPGQGILAFF	TGTGCCAGCAGCCCCCCCGGACAGGGAATTCTAGCTTTCTTT
TRBV4-1	TRBD1	TRBJ1-4	few	CASSQGDRGNEKLFF	TGCGCCAGCAGCCAAGGGGACAGGGGGAATGAAAAACTGTTTTTT
TRBV6-5	.	TRBJ2-6	.	CASSPKSVSGANVLTF	TGTGCCAGCAGCCCGAAGAGCGTCTCTGGGGCCAACGTCCTGACTTTC
TRBV29-1	.	TRBJ1-1	.	CSVFWQGGVEAFF	.
TRBV5-4	.	TRBJ2-3	.	CASSLAASVTDTQYF	TGTGCCAGCAGCTTGGCGGCTAGCGTAACAGATACGCAGTATTTT
TRBV4-1	.	TRBJ2-7	few	CASSQGSGLSLEQYF	TGCGCCAGCAGCCAAGGGTCCGGACTCTCCTTAGAGCAGTACTTC
TRBV25-1	.	TRBJ1-2	once	CASLGWDYGYTF	TGTGCCAGCCTGGGGTGGGATTATGGCTACACCTTC
TRBV18	TRBD1	TRBJ2-7	few	CASSALGQYEQYF	TGTGCCAGCTCAGCCCTGGGACAGTACGAGCAGTACTTC
TRBV6-5	.	TRBJ2-7	few	CASSYSNNGYEQYF	TGTGCCAGCAGTTACTCGAATAACGGCTACGAGCAGTACTTC
TRBV4-2	.	TRBJ1-6	once	CASSVHQGSYNSPLHF	TGTGCCAGCAGCGTACACCAGGGTTCCTATAATTCACCCCTCCACTTT
TRBV4-3	.	TRBJ1-4	.	CASSQLVMVAGASATNEKLFF	TGCGCCAGCAGCCAACTTGTGATGGTCGCAGGGGCGAGTGCAACTAATGAAAAACTGTTTTTT
TRBV14	.	TRBJ1-1	.	CASSQEDWQLNTEAFF	TGTGCCAGCAGCCAAGAAGATTGGCAGTTGAACACTGAAGCTTTCTTT
TRBV6-1	TRBD1	TRBJ2-5	.	CASSRLTTGLRQETQYF	TGTGCCAGCAGTCGGTTAACGACAGGGTTAAGGCAAGAGACCCAGTACTTC
TRBV20-1	.	TRBJ1-5	few	CSTNTSISNQPQHF	TGCAGTACTAATACATCGATTAGCAATCAGCCCCAGCATTTT